This is a list of T cell receptor beta chains from one sample in a study of siplizumab effects on memory and regulatory T cells. Profiling relied on immunoSEQ multiplex PCR, and the TCRdb table lists in-frame clones only, not all of them. The profile covers around 78,000 clones, with roughly 89% appearing a single time and more than 25% taken by the ten largest. Sample: CD8+ T cells sorted from blood. The receptors were gathered from a human donor in good health. Both conserved end residues are part of each CDR3. D genes are given only for firm matches. The listing skips clone size in some rows; elsewhere it reads once, few, many or a size class.

CDR3	DNA	D	size	J	length	V
CASSLTRLAGDYEQYF	TGTGCCAGCAGCTTGACGAGACTAGCGGGAGACTACGAGCAGTACTTC	TRBD2	.	TRBJ2-7	16	TRBV7-9
CASSLPNGGKNGYTF	TGTGCCAGCAGCTTACCCAACGGGGGCAAAAATGGCTACACCTTC	.	.	TRBJ1-2	15	TRBV7-9
CASSQEGGSGNTIYF	TGTGCCAGCAGCCAAGAGGGTGGCTCTGGAAACACCATATATTTT	.	.	TRBJ1-3	15	TRBV4-2
CASSLSSYNSPLHF	TGTGCCAGCAGTCTGTCGTCCTATAATTCACCCCTCCACTTT	.	.	TRBJ1-6	14	TRBV27
CATSRLRDSSYEQYF	TGTGCCACCAGCAGACTCCGGGACAGCTCCTACGAGCAGTACTTC	TRBD1	medium-sized	TRBJ2-7	15	TRBV15
CASSSLTTGINSPLHF	TGTGCCAGTAGTTCCCTGACAACAGGGATTAATTCACCCCTCCACTTT	.	.	TRBJ1-6	16	TRBV19
CASEGGGQPQHF	TGTGCCAGTGAGGGGGGTGGCCAGCCCCAGCATTTT	.	.	TRBJ1-5	12	TRBV19
CASSDDLSGYGYTF	TGTGCCAGCAGCGATGATTTATCGGGCTATGGCTACACCTTC	.	.	TRBJ1-2	14	TRBV6-6
CASSAGTGAYEQYF	TGTGCCAGTAGTGCCGGGACAGGGGCCTACGAGCAGTACTTC	TRBD1	.	TRBJ2-7	14	TRBV19
CAWRGPGRDRGHYHNSPLHF	TGTGCCTGGAGGGGGCCGGGCCGGGACAGGGGGCACTACCATAATTCACCCCTCCACTTT	TRBD1	once	TRBJ1-6	20	TRBV30
CSVGREYEQYF	TGCAGCGTTGGTCGGGAATACGAGCAGTACTTC	.	.	TRBJ2-7	11	TRBV29-1
CASGQTDTQYF	TGTGCCAGCGGGCAAACAGATACGCAGTATTTT	.	.	TRBJ2-3	11	TRBV28
CASSLVGGAGTEAFF	TGTGCCAGCAGCTTGGTCGGGGGCGCGGGCACTGAAGCTTTCTTT	.	.	TRBJ1-1	15	TRBV5-6
CASSIESGSADTQYF	TGTGCCAGCAGCATTGAAAGCGGGAGCGCAGATACGCAGTATTTT	.	.	TRBJ2-3	15	TRBV21-1
CSVQSTLAEQYF	TGCAGCGTCCAGAGTACATTGGCCGAGCAGTACTTC	.	.	TRBJ2-7	12	TRBV29-1
CASSTLVWDEWTNYGYTF	TGTGCCAGCAGCACGTTAGTATGGGATGAATGGACTAACTATGGCTACACCTTC	.	.	TRBJ1-2	18	TRBV7-9
CSVDLGSVPDTQYF	TGCAGCGTTGATCTCGGGAGTGTCCCAGATACGCAGTATTTT	.	.	TRBJ2-3	14	TRBV29-1
CASSLGEGGRTDTQYF	TGTGCCAGCAGCTTGGGTGAAGGGGGCCGCACAGATACGCAGTATTTT	TRBD1	.	TRBJ2-3	16	TRBV5-5
CASSIAGGPDEQFF	TGTGCCAGTAGTATAGCGGGGGGGCCGGATGAGCAGTTCTTC	TRBD2	once	TRBJ2-1	14	TRBV19
CASSIGGARAFF	TGTGCCAGTAGTATCGGGGGGGCGAGGGCTTTCTTT	.	.	TRBJ1-1	12	TRBV19
CASRFRGLTENTEAFF	TGTGCCAGCAGATTTAGGGGGCTAACAGAGAACACTGAAGCTTTCTTT	TRBD1	.	TRBJ1-1	16	TRBV7-8
CASSHPGQGVSEQYF	TGCGCCAGCAGCCACCCGGGACAGGGGGTAAGCGAGCAGTACTTC	TRBD1	.	TRBJ2-7	15	TRBV4-1
CASSVESIGQGQYYGYTF	TGTGCCAGCAGCGTAGAATCCATTGGGCAGGGGCAATACTATGGCTACACCTTC	.	.	TRBJ1-2	18	TRBV9
CASSIGYQETQYF	TGTGCCAGTAGTATTGGCTACCAAGAGACCCAGTACTTC	.	.	TRBJ2-5	13	TRBV19
CASSELVAGGSYEQYF	TGTGCCAGCAGTGAATTGGTAGCGGGGGGCTCCTACGAGCAGTACTTC	TRBD2	.	TRBJ2-7	16	TRBV2
CSVEDGEPNEQFF	TGCAGCGTTGAAGACGGGGAGCCCAATGAGCAGTTCTTC	.	.	TRBJ2-1	13	TRBV29-1
CASSYRQGLGDTGELFF	TGTGCCAGCAGCTATCGACAGGGGTTAGGTGACACCGGGGAGCTGTTTTTT	TRBD1	.	TRBJ2-2	17	TRBV7-9
CASIPTSSSSYNEQFF	TGTGCCAGCATCCCGACTAGCTCGAGCTCCTACAATGAGCAGTTCTTC	TRBD2	many	TRBJ2-1	16	TRBV27
CASSLLLSGSFHEQYF	TGTGCCAGCAGCCTCCTGTTGAGCGGGAGCTTCCACGAGCAGTACTTC	TRBD2	.	TRBJ2-7	16	TRBV5-5
CASTFRENNQPQHF	TGTGCCAGCACATTCAGGGAGAACAATCAGCCCCAGCATTTT	.	.	TRBJ1-5	14	TRBV27
CASSYGQGVNEQFF	TGTGCCAGCAGTTACGGACAGGGCGTTAATGAGCAGTTCTTC	TRBD1	.	TRBJ2-1	14	TRBV6-5
CASSLVIDFPPGELFF	TGCGCCAGCAGCTTGGTGATCGATTTTCCACCCGGGGAGCTGTTTTTT	.	.	TRBJ2-2	16	TRBV5-1
CATSRGTGTAFSGANVLTF	TGTGCCACCAGCAGGGGCACGGGGACAGCATTCTCTGGGGCCAACGTCCTGACTTTC	TRBD1	.	TRBJ2-6	19	TRBV15
CAISDLPGTSGSDNEQFF	TGTGCCATCAGTGACCTACCAGGGACTAGCGGGAGCGACAATGAGCAGTTCTTC	TRBD2	once	TRBJ2-1	18	TRBV10-3
CATSRRMGSGELFF	TGTGCCACCAGCAGGAGAATGGGTTCCGGGGAGCTGTTTTTT	.	.	TRBJ2-2	14	TRBV15
CASSLGIPGNEQFF	TGTGCCAGCTCACTTGGGATTCCCGGCAATGAGCAGTTCTTC	.	.	TRBJ2-1	14	TRBV18
CASSSPGQDNSNYGYTF	TGTGCCAGCAGCTCCCCGGGACAGGATAATTCTAACTATGGCTACACCTTC	TRBD1	.	TRBJ1-2	17	TRBV5-6
CASSQGLAVAYEQYF	TGCGCCAGCAGCCAAGGTCTAGCTGTCGCCTACGAGCAGTACTTC	.	.	TRBJ2-7	15	TRBV4-1
CASSPVTSGSSYNEQFF	TGCGCCAGCAGCCCGGTGACTAGCGGGTCTAGCTACAATGAGCAGTTCTTC	TRBD2	.	TRBJ2-1	17	TRBV5-1
CASSRTDNGGPNQETQYF	TGTGCCAGCAGCCGCACCGACAATGGGGGACCCAACCAAGAGACCCAGTACTTC	.	.	TRBJ2-5	18	TRBV7-6
CASSLWGATSYEQYF	TGTGCCAGCAGCTTATGGGGGGCAACGAGCTACGAGCAGTACTTC	.	.	TRBJ2-7	15	TRBV7-2
CASSTDKAIYEQYF	TGTGCCAGCAGTACGGACAAAGCTATCTACGAGCAGTACTTC	.	.	TRBJ2-7	14	TRBV27
CASSPVYPGPPGGYTF	TGTGCCAGCAGCCCAGTTTATCCGGGGCCGCCCGGCGGCTACACCTTC	.	.	TRBJ1-2	16	TRBV11-2
CASSMEGAYYGYTF	TGTGCCAGTAGTATGGAGGGGGCTTACTATGGCTACACCTTC	TRBD1	.	TRBJ1-2	14	TRBV19
CASSLGSGTYEQYF	TGTGCCAGCAGCTTAGGGAGCGGGACCTACGAGCAGTACTTC	TRBD2	.	TRBJ2-7	14	TRBV7-9
CAWSSGSSYNEQFF	TGTGCCTGGTCGAGCGGGAGCTCCTACAATGAGCAGTTCTTC	TRBD2	.	TRBJ2-1	14	TRBV30
CSASTAYEQYF	TGCAGTGCGTCGACAGCCTACGAGCAGTACTTC	.	.	TRBJ2-7	11	TRBV20-1
CASSLWTGQDDEQYF	TGCGCCAGCAGCTTGTGGACCGGTCAGGACGACGAGCAATACTTC	.	.	TRBJ2-7	15	TRBV5-1
CSVDKMGTGELFF	TGCAGCGTTGACAAGATGGGGACCGGGGAGCTGTTTTTT	.	.	TRBJ2-2	13	TRBV29-1
CASSLGTFYEQYF	TGTGCCAGCAGCCTCGGGACCTTCTACGAGCAGTACTTC	.	.	TRBJ2-7	13	TRBV5-5
CASSYGGLSSYEQYF	TGTGCCAGCAGTTACGGGGGCCTAAGCTCCTACGAGCAGTACTTC	.	.	TRBJ2-7	15	TRBV6-6
CASSVAEGGDGYTF	TGTGCCAGCAGCGTAGCGGAGGGGGGGGATGGCTACACCTTC	.	.	TRBJ1-2	14	TRBV9